One and the same sample provided the 25 T cell receptor beta chains below, sequenced in a study of beta chain features in type 1 diabetes. Expressed TCRB transcripts were sequenced because the entire RNA isolate underwent reverse transcription. Generated by immunoSEQ multiplex PCR, the TCRdb table keeps only in-frame clones and is missing some. This sample yields 620,000 or so clones, of which roughly a sixth are seen a single time; about 0.086% belongs to the top ten. Sequencing was performed on naive CD4+ T cells from blood. These receptors were taken from a young man in good health.

V is TRBV5-1 and J is TRBJ1-5; D gene uncertain. The CDR3 loop spans 15 amino acids. The V end lost 0 bases, the J end lost 6 bases, and 13 bases lay between the germline ends. Germline values: CDR1 SGHRS, CDR2 YFSETQ. Written as DNA, the CDR3 is TGCGCCAGCAGCTTGGCGTCGGGAAGAAGTCAGCCCCAGCATTTT. Amino acid sequence: CASSLASGRSQPQHF.

There are a few counts of this clone. J is TRBJ2-2 and V is TRBV10-3, with 8 bases matching TRBD1. Germline V CDR1 and CDR2: ENHRY, SYGVKD. This CDR3 comprises 19 residues. V shed 6 bases and J 0 bases; nucleotides not matched to a gene: 15. This CDR3 reads CAIRNTIGTGPPNTGELFF. CDR3 sequence (DNA): TGTGCCATCAGAAACACAATCGGGACAGGTCCACCGAACACCGGGGAGCTGTTTTTT.

This clone was recorded a few times. The chain employs TRBV27 and TRBJ1-2; 12 nucleotides agree with TRBD1. CDR1 and CDR2 (germline): MNHEY, SMNVEV (reference sequence). Unmatched junction bases numbered 11, after V lost 5 bases and J lost 7 bases. The CDR3 sequence is 16 residues long. The CDR3 spells CASSESGQGAGRGYTF. In nucleotides, the CDR3 is TGTGCCAGCAGTGAATCGGGACAGGGGGCCGGTCGTGGCTACACCTTC.

The J gene is TRBJ1-1, the V gene TRBV13; weak D call: TRBD1 (5 bases). V lost 2 bases and J 6 bases, leaving 13 bases between the germline ends. Per germline, CDR1 PRHDT and CDR2 FYEKMQ (reference sequence). This CDR3 has 14 amino acids. The CDR3 protein is CASSLLGQGSEAFF. The CDR3 coding sequence is TGTGCCAGCAGCTTACTGGGCCAGGGCTCTGAAGCTTTCTTT.

V usage is TRBV7-9 and J usage is TRBJ1-1; the D gene is possibly TRBD1 (6 bases). Germline CDR1 SEHNR, CDR2 FQNEAQ (reference sequence). Trimming removed 1 base at V and 0 bases at J, with 18 bases between. The CDR3 covers 18 residues. CDR3 sequence (DNA): TGTGCCAGCAGCTTAGGGCGGCAATCAGGGGCCCTGAACACTGAAGCTTTCTTT. Translation: CASSLGRQSGALNTEAFF.

The J gene is TRBJ2-1, the V gene TRBV9; 11 bases align to TRBD1. Germline V gene sequence: CDR1 SGDLS, CDR2 YYNGEE. The CDR3 totals 16 residues. The trim removed 0 bases at V and 10 bases at J, leaving 9 bases unmatched. CDR3 region: CASSVGVDRGQREQFF. Here the CDR3 DNA reads TGTGCCAGCAGCGTAGGAGTGGACAGGGGGCAGCGCGAGCAGTTCTTC.

This clone was counted only a few times. The gene calls are TRBV28 and TRBJ1-6, with TRBD1 matching over 10 bases. Germline values: CDR1 MDHEN, CDR2 SYDVKM. J gave up 10 bases and V 6 bases, and 3 bases lay outside the gene matches. There are 13 residues in the CDR3. The DNA for the CDR3 is TGTGCCAGCAGACGGGACAGGGGCTCACCCCTCCACTTT. Protein: CASRRDRGSPLHF. The variable domain in full, with the rest retrieved from reference TRBV28 and TRBJ1-6, is DVKVTQSSRYLVKRTGEKVFLECVQDMDHENMFWYRQDPGLGLRLIYFSYDVKMKEKGDIPEGYSVSREKKERFSLILESASTNQTSMYLCASRRDRGSPLHFGNGTRLTVT.

The rearrangement links TRBV6-5 to TRBJ1-6; TRBD1 might be the D (5 bases). The germline V and J ends were trimmed by 0 bases and 9 bases, with 15 bases remaining between them. The CDR3 runs to 16 residues. Germline loops: CDR1 MNHEY, CDR2 SVGAGI. The CDR3 DNA follows: TGTGCCAGCAGTTACTCAGGGGTGGGCGACAGTTCACCCCTCCACTTT. Protein product: CASSYSGVGDSSPLHF.

The CDR3 nucleotides are TGCAGCGTTCCACCGGGACAGGCCTATGGCTACACCTTC. Translating it yields CSVPPGQAYGYTF. The chain joins TRBV29-1 to TRBJ1-2, with 8 bases that match TRBD1. The germline gives CDR1 SQVTM, CDR2 ANQGSEA. The junction had 6 bases not matched to a gene; V was cut back by 5 bases and J by 4 bases. The CDR3 covers 13 residues.

This clone came up a few times. This same CDR3 is encoded by further DNA sequences in the sample. This sequence joins TRBV28 and TRBJ1-2, with unresolved D. Germline assignment: CDR1 MDHEN and CDR2 SYDVKM. The ends were cut back, 5 bases at V and 4 bases at J, with 8 bases in the middle. The CDR3 covers 12 residues. This CDR3 is CASSPWGYGYTF. DNA for the CDR3: TGTGCCAGCAGTCCCTGGGGCTATGGCTACACCTTC.

The chain uses TRBV27 and TRBJ1-1; 7 positions agree with TRBD1. The CDR3 is made up of 15 amino acids. Germline CDR1 reads MNHEY; CDR2 reads SMNVEV (reference sequence). Losses at the gene ends were 6 bases for V and 4 bases for J; bases not matched to a gene: 11. CDR3 amino acids: CASRRYRGVGTEAFF. The CDR3 nucleotides are TGTGCCAGCAGGCGATACAGGGGAGTTGGCACTGAAGCTTTCTTT.

This chain connects TRBV28 to TRBJ2-5; 9 bases map to TRBD1. With V trimmed by 3 bases and J by 5 bases, 10 bases remained unmatched. The germline gives CDR1 MDHEN, CDR2 SYDVKM. The CDR3 is made up of 16 amino acids. The CDR3, as DNA: TGTGCCAGCAGTTTCTCCGGGACAGGGAGGGGGGAGACCCAGTACTTC. Protein: CASSFSGTGRGETQYF.

The chain combines TRBV29-1 with TRBJ1-2; 7 nucleotides match TRBD1. V lost 6 bases and J lost 3; bases outside the gene matches: 13. The CDR3 has 15 amino acids. The germline gives CDR1 SQVTM, CDR2 ANQGSEA. The CDR3: CSVTTRLGQDYGYTF. CDR3 nucleotides: TGCAGCGTGACCACACGACTAGGACAGGACTATGGCTACACCTTC.

A note on this clone: The same CDR3 can be traced to other DNA sequences in this sample. This rearrangement joins TRBV7-9 to TRBJ1-4; no clear D gene. Trimming pared 1 base from V and 8 bases from J, leaving 5 bases between. Germline lookup yields CDR1 SEHNR and CDR2 FQNEAQ (reference sequence). This CDR3 contains 12 residues. In DNA, the CDR3 is TGTGCCAGCAGCTTAGGGAGAGAAAAACTGTTTTTT. Translated: CASSLGREKLFF.

The chain recombines TRBV5-6 with TRBJ1-5; D not resolved. The CDR3 length is 14 residues. Germline CDR1 is SGHDT and CDR2 is YYEEEE. The ends were cut back, 4 bases at V and 1 base at J, with 9 bases in the middle. CDR3 DNA: TGTGCCAGCAGCCCCTATGGAAGCAATCAGCCCCAGCATTTT. It specifies CASSPYGSNQPQHF. Variable domain in full (rest from reference TRBV5-6 and TRBJ1-5): DAGVTQSPTHLIKTRGQQVTLRCSPKSGHDTVSWYQQALGQGPQFIFQYYEEEERQRGNFPDRFSGHQFPNYSSELNVNALLLGDSALYLCASSPYGSNQPQHFGDGTRLSIL.

The table lists this clone with a few counts. The chain carries TRBV11-3 and TRBJ2-3; D gene uncertain. This CDR3 has 16 residues. Germline CDR1 reads SGHNT; CDR2 reads YENEEA. Trimming took off 5 bases at V and 1 base at J, with 16 bases between the two ends. CDR3: CASSPRSLGGTDTQYF. CDR3 sequence (DNA): TGTGCCAGCAGCCCAAGGTCCCTAGGAGGCACAGATACGCAGTATTTT.

This clone has just a few counts. The V gene is TRBV19, the J gene TRBJ2-7; D is undetermined. CDR3 length: 13 amino acids. The germline V gene has CDR1 LNHDA and CDR2 SQIVND (reference sequence). The ends were cut back, 1 base at V and 2 bases at J, with 6 bases in the middle. CDR3 in DNA: TGTGCCAGTAGTATAGCACAAACCTACGAGCAGTACTTC. Its protein product is CASSIAQTYEQYF.

In this sample, this clone turned up a few times. V usage is TRBV5-4 and J usage is TRBJ2-7, with 8 positions matching TRBD1. The CDR3 contains 15 residues. V lost 0 bases, J lost 2 bases, and 4 bases stayed unmatched. CDR1 and CDR2 from the germline V gene are SGHNT and YYREEE (reference sequence). The CDR3 DNA is TGTGCCAGCAGCTTGGGGGGGACAGGCACCTACGAGCAGTACTTC. This translates into CASSLGGTGTYEQYF.

This clone was seen a few times. The chain joins TRBV9 to TRBJ2-1, with 7 bases fitting TRBD1. Germline trimming cut 1 base from V and 7 bases from J; bases unmatched to any gene: 11. Germline lookup yields CDR1 SGDLS and CDR2 YYNGEE. This CDR3 is 16 amino acids long. The CDR3 protein is CASSVRQGPPGNEQFF. The CDR3 DNA is TGTGCCAGCAGCGTACGACAGGGACCCCCTGGGAATGAGCAGTTCTTC.

This clone turned up a few times. The rearrangement joins TRBV20-1 to TRBJ2-7; no reliable D call. Germline assignment: CDR1 DFQATT and CDR2 SNEGSKA (reference sequence). The V gene lost 6 bases and the J gene lost 4 bases, with 10 bases spanning the gap. This CDR3 has 11 amino acids. CDR3 in amino acids: CSAQDGYEQYF. The DNA of the CDR3 is TGCAGTGCCCAAGACGGTTACGAGCAGTACTTC.

The chain uses TRBV6-6 and TRBJ2-3, with D unclear. V was clipped by 6 bases and J by 1 base, with 11 bases between them. Germline V CDR1 and CDR2: MNHNY, SVGAGI (reference sequence). The length of the CDR3 is 14 residues. CDR3 bases: TGTGCCAGCAGACGACGGATAGGCACAGATACGCAGTATTTT. Residues: CASRRRIGTDTQYF.

The table lists this clone with a few counts. CDR3 region: CASSPGLAFNEQFF. Written as DNA, the CDR3 is TGTGCCAGCTCACCGGGACTAGCCTTTAATGAGCAGTTCTTC. The genes are TRBV18 and TRBJ2-1, with TRBD2 matching 9 bases. Per the germline V gene, CDR1 is KGHSH and CDR2 is LQKENI. CDR3 size: 14 residues. V lost 3 bases, J lost 7 bases, and 4 bases stayed unmatched.

V usage is TRBV27 and J usage is TRBJ1-1; D not certain. Germline-derived CDR1 and CDR2 are MNHEY and SMNVEV (reference sequence). The CDR3 has 14 amino acids. Trimming pared 3 bases from V and 6 bases from J, leaving 14 bases between. The CDR3 loop reads CASSLRSPVAEAFF. The CDR3 DNA follows: TGTGCCAGCAGTTTGAGGAGTCCTGTGGCTGAAGCTTTCTTT.

This clone was seen a few times. Other DNA variants within this sample encode the same CDR3. This chain uses TRBV7-2 with TRBJ2-7; TRBD1 matches at 7 bases. The junction had 7 bases not matched to a gene; V was cut back by 5 bases and J by 3 bases. The CDR3 has 14 residues. The germline V gene has CDR1 SGHTA and CDR2 FQGNSA. The CDR3 DNA follows: TGTGCCAGCAGCCCTCGACAGGGTAACTACGAGCAGTACTTC. The encoded protein is CASSPRQGNYEQYF.

This chain joins TRBV5-1 and TRBJ2-7, with 10 bases fitting TRBD2. The J segment lost 2 bases and the V segment lost 0 bases, leaving 8 bases of the junction unmatched. Germline V gives CDR1 SGHRS, CDR2 YFSETQ. The CDR3 length is 17 residues. As DNA, the CDR3 is TGCGCCAGCAGCTTGGCCACCCAAACTAGCGGGACCTACGAGCAGTACTTC. Amino acids: CASSLATQTSGTYEQYF.